Each of the 8 T cell receptor beta chains below was sequenced from the same sample in a study of T cell repertoires and HLA-DP antigens. Their antigens are not known. Repertoires were generated with immunoSEQ multiplex PCR, while TCRdb's copy carries only in-frame clones and drops some. Altogether about 73,000 clones are present, about four fifths being singletons, with the ten largest covering more than 1.5%. Input material: CD4+ T cells from PBMCs. The receptors originated from a man between 60 and 75 years old in good health and CMV-seronegative.

This chain joins TRBV7-3 and TRBJ2-2; maybe TRBD2 (5 bases). Trimming took off 2 bases at V and 6 bases at J, with 10 bases between the two ends. Germline V lookup: CDR1 SGHTA, CDR2 FQGTGA. The CDR3 is made up of 14 amino acids. CDR3 residues: CASSLRDRAGELFF. As DNA, the CDR3 is TGTGCCAGCAGCTTACGGGATAGGGCCGGGGAGCTGTTTTTT.

This rearrangement joins TRBV6-5 to TRBJ1-2; D is undetermined. V dropped 7 bases and J dropped 8 bases, with 14 bases sitting between them. The germline V gene has CDR1 MNHEY and CDR2 SVGAGI. The CDR3 loop spans 12 amino acids. DNA for the CDR3: TGTGCCAGCAACCCCGCGGGAGGCGGCTACACCTTC. Translation: CASNPAGGGYTF.

The V and J genes are TRBV7-8 and TRBJ1-2, with 7 nucleotides matching TRBD1. The junction had 10 bases not matched to a gene; V was cut back by 2 bases and J by 7 bases. CDR1 SGHVS and CDR2 FQNEAQ come from the germline V gene. This CDR3 has 15 amino acids. The CDR3 reads CASSLRLGGASGYTF. The CDR3, as DNA: TGTGCCAGCAGCTTACGGTTAGGGGGCGCGAGTGGCTACACCTTC.

This clone turned up a few times. The CDR3, as DNA: TGCGCCAGCACCCCGGGACTTACAGGACTCTCTGGAAACACCATATATTTT. This sequence encodes CASTPGLTGLSGNTIYF. The V and J genes are TRBV5-1 and TRBJ1-3, with D perhaps matching TRBD1 (5 bases). Deletions cut 6 bases from V and 0 bases from J, with 19 bases between. The CDR3 covers 17 residues. Germline V gene data show CDR1 as SGHRS and CDR2 as YFSETQ.

The CDR3 reads CASRTGTPNTGELFF. The CDR3 DNA reads TGTGCCAGCAGAACCGGGACACCGAACACCGGGGAGCTGTTTTTT. This chain links TRBV6-6 with TRBJ2-2; D is perhaps TRBD1 (6 bases). V lost 6 bases and J lost 0, with 11 bases in between. Germline lookup yields CDR1 MNHNY and CDR2 SVGAGI (reference sequence). The CDR3 is 15 residues long.

The chain couples TRBV5-1 to TRBJ2-1, with 9 nucleotides matching TRBD2. This CDR3 comprises 17 residues. V trimming: 0 bases; J trimming: 8 bases; junction bases outside the gene matches: 12. CDR1 and CDR2 from the germline V gene are SGHRS and YFSETQ. The CDR3 protein is CASSLVSGGTPGDEQFF. The CDR3 DNA follows: TGCGCCAGCAGCTTGGTTAGCGGGGGTACTCCGGGAGATGAGCAGTTCTTC.

This chain connects TRBV7-9 to TRBJ1-3; D is unclear. The V gene lost 1 base and the J gene lost 4 bases, with 11 bases spanning the gap. The V gene's germline CDR1 is SEHNR and CDR2 FQNEAQ (reference sequence). This CDR3 contains 15 residues. CDR3 nucleotides: TGTGCCAGCAGCTTAGATGTGGGTGTAGGAAACACCATATATTTT. Its translation is CASSLDVGVGNTIYF.

This chain joins TRBV28 and TRBJ2-7; 10 bases are a match to TRBD1. The CDR3 is 14 amino acids. J lost 4 bases, V lost 6 bases, and 6 bases had no gene match. Germline CDR1 and CDR2: MDHEN and SYDVKM. CDR3: CASSTGTGAYEQYF. The CDR3 bases are TGTGCCAGCAGCACCGGGACAGGGGCGTACGAGCAGTACTTC.